This is a list of T cell receptor beta chains from one sample in a study of blood T cells in healthy people across ages. One entry per CDR3 protein results from TCRdb running MiXCR on the 5' RACE reads. The table lists about 630,000 distinct CDR3 sequences, about 21% of them singletons. Sequencing was done on a sample of blood. The receptors stem from a man aged 70-80 years in good health. CDR3s include the opening cysteine and the closing phenylalanine or tryptophan. Fields, in order: J gene, clone size, D gene, V gene, CDR3 DNA, CDR3 protein. D genes are given only for firm matches. Clone sizes are given selectively: once, few, many, or a class where the clone is expanded.

j_call: TRBJ1-5
clone_size: -
d_call: TRBD1
v_call: TRBV12-3/TRBV12-4
cdr3_nt: TGTGCCAGCAGTCAAAGGACAGGGGAGGGCAGCAATCAGCCCCAGCATTTT
cdr3_aa: CASSQRTGEGSNQPQHF

j_call: TRBJ2-4
clone_size: -
d_call: -
v_call: TRBV20-1
cdr3_nt: TGCGGTGCTAGCGACAGAAACATTCAGTACTTC
cdr3_aa: CGASDRNIQYF

j_call: TRBJ2-1
clone_size: -
d_call: TRBD2
v_call: TRBV7-2
cdr3_nt: TGTGCCAGCAGCTTGCCTAGCGGGAAAGGGGTTGAGCAGTTCTTC
cdr3_aa: CASSLPSGKGVEQFF

j_call: TRBJ2-7
clone_size: many
d_call: -
v_call: TRBV2
cdr3_nt: TGTGCCAGCAGCCAGACAGGTTACGAGCAGTACTTC
cdr3_aa: CASSQTGYEQYF

j_call: TRBJ2-2
clone_size: -
d_call: TRBD2
v_call: TRBV7-9
cdr3_nt: TGTGCCAGCAGCCCCAGCGGGAGTGGTGACACCGGGGAGCTGTTTTTT
cdr3_aa: CASSPSGSGDTGELFF

j_call: TRBJ2-7
clone_size: once
d_call: -
v_call: TRBV6-2/TRBV6-3
cdr3_nt: TGTGCCAGCAGTTACTTGGACTTACCCTACGAGCAGTACTTC
cdr3_aa: CASSYLDLPYEQYF

j_call: TRBJ2-3
clone_size: few
d_call: -
v_call: TRBV3-1
cdr3_nt: TGTGCCAGCAGCCAAGGTCAGCGCAGCACAGATACGCAGTATTTT
cdr3_aa: CASSQGQRSTDTQYF

j_call: TRBJ2-6
clone_size: many
d_call: TRBD2
v_call: TRBV29-1
cdr3_nt: TGCAGCGTTGGGGATCTAGCGGGAGCTGGGGCCAACGTCCTGACTTTC
cdr3_aa: CSVGDLAGAGANVLTF

j_call: TRBJ2-7
clone_size: -
d_call: TRBD2
v_call: TRBV6-2/TRBV6-3
cdr3_nt: TGTGCCAGCATTCGGACTAGCGGGAGGGTCTACGAGCGGTACTTC
cdr3_aa: CASIRTSGRVYERYF

j_call: TRBJ2-2
clone_size: -
d_call: TRBD2
v_call: TRBV29-1
cdr3_nt: TGCAGCGTACGCACGGGGGGAACGAACACCGGGGAGCTGTTTTTT
cdr3_aa: CSVRTGGTNTGELFF

j_call: TRBJ2-3
clone_size: few
d_call: -
v_call: TRBV20-1
cdr3_nt: TGCAGTGCCCCTACCGGTACGGCCCGGGGAGCGCAGTATTTT
cdr3_aa: CSAPTGTARGAQYF

j_call: TRBJ2-7
clone_size: -
d_call: -
v_call: TRBV29-1
cdr3_nt: TGCAGCGTGGCCCCGGGTGGCGGGGGCCCCTACGAGCAGTACTTC
cdr3_aa: CSVAPGGGGPYEQYF

j_call: TRBJ1-5
clone_size: -
d_call: -
v_call: TRBV24-1
cdr3_nt: TGTGCCACCGGGGGCCAGTCATATAGCAATCAGCCCCAGCATTTT
cdr3_aa: CATGGQSYSNQPQHF

j_call: TRBJ2-5
clone_size: few
d_call: -
v_call: TRBV20-1
cdr3_nt: TGCAGTGCTGTGAAGGATTCCCAGACCCAGTACTTC
cdr3_aa: CSAVKDSQTQYF

j_call: TRBJ2-1
clone_size: few
d_call: -
v_call: TRBV12-3/TRBV12-4
cdr3_nt: TGTGCCAGCAATATTGGGGCCTCGAAGCAGTTCTTC
cdr3_aa: CASNIGASKQFF

j_call: TRBJ2-5
clone_size: few
d_call: -
v_call: TRBV7-8
cdr3_nt: TGTGCCAGCAGCTTGGGACAACGATACGAAGAGACCCAGTACTTC
cdr3_aa: CASSLGQRYEETQYF

j_call: TRBJ1-2
clone_size: few
d_call: -
v_call: TRBV12-3/TRBV12-4
cdr3_nt: TGTGCCAGCAGCCGGGACGGAGGCGATTATGGCTACACCTTC
cdr3_aa: CASSRDGGDYGYTF

j_call: TRBJ2-3
clone_size: many
d_call: TRBD2
v_call: TRBV12-3/TRBV12-4
cdr3_nt: TGTGCCAGCAGCCCATTAGCGGGAGATACAGATACGCAGTATTTT
cdr3_aa: CASSPLAGDTDTQYF

j_call: TRBJ1-6
clone_size: many
d_call: TRBD1
v_call: TRBV25-1
cdr3_nt: TGTGCCAGCAGTGAATGGGGGACAGAAGGTTCACCCCTCCACTTT
cdr3_aa: CASSEWGTEGSPLHF

j_call: TRBJ2-2
clone_size: few
d_call: -
v_call: TRBV12-3/TRBV12-4
cdr3_nt: TGTGCCAGCAGGGAAGAACAGGGTCCCGGGGAGCTGTTTTTT
cdr3_aa: CASREEQGPGELFF

j_call: TRBJ1-4
clone_size: -
d_call: -
v_call: TRBV20-1
cdr3_nt: TGCAGTGCTAGGCCTGGGTTGGAGGGTGGGGAAAAACTGTTTTTT
cdr3_aa: CSARPGLEGGEKLFF

j_call: TRBJ1-4
clone_size: -
d_call: -
v_call: TRBV15
cdr3_nt: TGTGCCACCAGCAGAGAAGCAACCGTTAATGAAAAACTGTTTTTT
cdr3_aa: CATSREATVNEKLFF